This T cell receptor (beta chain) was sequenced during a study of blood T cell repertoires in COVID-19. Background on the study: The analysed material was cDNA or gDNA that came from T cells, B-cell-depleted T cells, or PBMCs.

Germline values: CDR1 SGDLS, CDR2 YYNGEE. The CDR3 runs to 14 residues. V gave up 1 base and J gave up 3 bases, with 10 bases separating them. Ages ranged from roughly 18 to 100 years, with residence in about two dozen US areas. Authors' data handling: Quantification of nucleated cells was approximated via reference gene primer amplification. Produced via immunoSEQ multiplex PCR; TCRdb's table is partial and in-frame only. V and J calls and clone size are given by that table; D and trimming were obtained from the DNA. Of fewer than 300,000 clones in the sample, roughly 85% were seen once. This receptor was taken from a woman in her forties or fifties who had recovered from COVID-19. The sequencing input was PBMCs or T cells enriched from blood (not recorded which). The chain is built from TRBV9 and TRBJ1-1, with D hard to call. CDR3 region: CASSVWSGDTEAFF. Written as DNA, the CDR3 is TGTGCCAGCAGCGTATGGTCAGGTGACACTGAAGCTTTCTTT.